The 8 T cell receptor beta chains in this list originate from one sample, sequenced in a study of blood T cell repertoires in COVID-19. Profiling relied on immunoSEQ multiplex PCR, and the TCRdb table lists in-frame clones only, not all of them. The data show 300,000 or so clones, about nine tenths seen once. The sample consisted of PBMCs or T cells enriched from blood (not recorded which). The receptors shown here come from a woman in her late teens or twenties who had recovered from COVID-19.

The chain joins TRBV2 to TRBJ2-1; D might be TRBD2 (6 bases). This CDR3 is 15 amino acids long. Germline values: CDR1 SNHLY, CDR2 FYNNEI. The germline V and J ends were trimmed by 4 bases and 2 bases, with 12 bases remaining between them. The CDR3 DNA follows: TGTGCCAGCAGTGCCCAATCGGGGGCCTACAATGAGCAGTTCTTC. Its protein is CASSAQSGAYNEQFF. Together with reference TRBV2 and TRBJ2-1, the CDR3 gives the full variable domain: EPEVTQTPSHQVTQMGQEVILRCVPISNHLYFYWYRQILGQKVEFLVSFYNNEISEKSEIFDDQFSVERPDGSNFTLKIRSTKLEDSAMYFCASSAQSGAYNEQFFGPGTRLTVL.

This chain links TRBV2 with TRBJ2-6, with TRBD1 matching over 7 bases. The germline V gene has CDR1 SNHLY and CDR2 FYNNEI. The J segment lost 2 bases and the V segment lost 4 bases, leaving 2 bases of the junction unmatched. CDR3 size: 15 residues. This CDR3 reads CASSGDSAGANVLTF. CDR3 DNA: TGTGCCAGCAGTGGGGACAGCGCTGGGGCCAACGTCCTGACTTTC.

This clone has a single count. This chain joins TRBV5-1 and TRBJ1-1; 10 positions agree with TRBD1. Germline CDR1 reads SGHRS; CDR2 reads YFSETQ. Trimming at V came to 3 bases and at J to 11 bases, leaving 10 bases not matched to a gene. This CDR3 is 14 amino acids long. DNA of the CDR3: TGCGCCAGCAGCTCGGGACAGGGGTTGGTAACGGCTTTCTTT. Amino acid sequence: CASSSGQGLVTAFF.

CDR3 DNA: TGTGCCATCAGTGACTCAGGGGACTATGGCTACACCTTC. The encoded protein is CAISDSGDYGYTF. The chain links TRBV10-3 to TRBJ1-2; weak D call: TRBD1 (6 bases). Per germline, CDR1 ENHRY and CDR2 SYGVKD. CDR3 length equals 13 residues. V lost 3 bases to trimming and J lost 3 bases, with 8 bases between them.

This CDR3 is CASSPKIGGRLGYTF. The CDR3 nucleotides are TGTGCCAGCAGCCCTAAGATAGGGGGTCGACTAGGCTACACCTTC. The chain recombines TRBV7-2 with TRBJ1-2; weak D call: TRBD1 (6 bases). The CDR3 runs to 15 residues. CDR1 SGHTA and CDR2 FQGNSA come from the germline V gene. Trimming shortened V by 5 bases and J by 8 bases, and 21 bases separated the two germline ends.

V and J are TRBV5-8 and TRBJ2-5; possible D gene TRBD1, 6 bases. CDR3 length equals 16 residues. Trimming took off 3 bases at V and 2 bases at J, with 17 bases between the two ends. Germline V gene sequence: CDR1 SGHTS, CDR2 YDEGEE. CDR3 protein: CASSSRSFQGQETQYF. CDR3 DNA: TGTGCCAGCAGCTCCCGGTCGTTCCAGGGGCAAGAGACCCAGTACTTC.

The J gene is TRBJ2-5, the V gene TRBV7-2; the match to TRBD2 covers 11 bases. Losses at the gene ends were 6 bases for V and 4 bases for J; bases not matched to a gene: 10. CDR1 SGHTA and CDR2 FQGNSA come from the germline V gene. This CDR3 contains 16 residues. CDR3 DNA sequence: TGTGCCAGCAGTCGGGGGCCTAGCGGGGGGTTAGAGACCCAGTACTTC. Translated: CASSRGPSGGLETQYF.

CDR3 DNA: TGTGCCAGCAGTTACTCTCGTAACAATGAGCAGTTCTTC. Amino acid sequence: CASSYSRNNEQFF. V is TRBV6-5 and J is TRBJ2-1; D unclear. V was trimmed by 0 bases and J by 5 bases, leaving 5 bases between them. The CDR3 loop spans 13 amino acids. Germline CDR1 reads MNHEY; CDR2 reads SVGAGI.